This T cell receptor (beta chain) was obtained from a study of T-cell reconstitution after alpha-beta-depleted transplantation in children (TCRdb year 2016). Describing the broader study: T-cell immune reconstitution after TCRalphabeta/CD19-depleted allogeneic hematopoietic cell transplantation in children was quantitatively tracked in the study by means of TCR repertoire profiling.

Library generation was performed with PCR. Data came from an Illumina HiSeq 2500. TCR library preparation used molecular barcoding, with unique molecular identifiers applied to normalize quantification of the TCRbeta repertoire. The public sequencing data were trimmed at Q25 with fastp and processed into clonotypes with MiXCR by TCRdb, which kept only in-frame beta chains. Merged by CDR3 protein, the rows form single entries marked with the most common genes and DNA. The sample table holds about 240,000 distinct CDR3 sequences, of which about 12% were seen once. The ten biggest clones cover roughly 2.6% of the sample. The CDR3 numbers 13 residues from cysteine through phenylalanine. Only the CDR3 DNA is retained, 39 bases long and in frame from the first base. The germline V gene (reference sequence) provides CDR1 DFQATT and CDR2 SNEGSKA. V ends up 7 bases short and J 3 bases short, with an unmatched junction base count of 8.

This clonotype was seen ten or more times. Its binding antigen is unknown. Qualities for individual bases were not recorded, and no much larger clone is one base off. The sequence derives from a human donor who donated a stem cell graft to a child with acute lymphoblastic leukemia. The V and J genes are TRBV20-1 and TRBJ2-7, and TRBD1 aligns with 8 junction nucleotides. Sequenced here: PBMCs from the stem cell graft donor, sampled from the stem cell graft. Read as DNA, the sequence is TGCAGTGTCAAACAGGGGGTTGACTACGAGCAGTACTTC. This is translated as CSVKQGVDYEQYF.